This TCR beta chain was identified during a study of blood T cell dynamics during melanoma immunotherapy. Trimming cost V 10 bases and J 7 bases; bases outside gene matches: 13. This CDR3 region has 15 residues. In germline, CDR1 is SGHVS, CDR2 FQNEAQ. Time point noted: pre-treatment baseline. At 12 weeks after first infusion, RECIST 1.1 defined response for most patients. Patients had no prior systemic cancer treatment, immunosuppressants or other active cancers. A fixed DNA input of 300 to 350 ng was used per bulk PBMC sample. Profiled with immunoSEQ multiplex PCR; TCRdb holds only in-frame clones, not every one. The sample includes approximately 23,000 clones, roughly nine tenths of them seen just once. Study-wide results and caveats: PBMC repertoires of eventual disease-control patients split at W3 into clonality or diversity gains.

Turning to this clone: Its target is unknown.

The chain carries TRBV7-8 and TRBJ1-5, with TRBD1 matching 10 bases. This sequence originates from a human donor with melanoma. The sequences come from blood, collected from a patient treated with checkpoint blockade. CDR3 coding DNA: TGTGCCACCACTTCGGACAGGGGGGCAGGACAGCCCCAGCATTTT. Amino acid sequence: CATTSDRGAGQPQHF.